Listed below are T cell receptor beta chains from one sample, sequenced in a study of regulatory and conventional T cells in RAG deficiency. TCRdb's table, derived via immunoSEQ multiplex PCR, lists solely in-frame clones and lacks some. This sample has approximately 28,000 clones, with over 90% found just once. This same sample was also taken into another study, of regulatory T cells.

The source material was CD25- CD4+ T cells sorted from blood. The receptors stem from a human donor in good health. Both conserved end residues are part of each CDR3. The D gene is left open where the match is weak. Size values are once, few and many counts, or a class for expanded clones, and some rows have none.

j_gene,len,abundance,v_gene,d_gene,CDR3aa,CDR3nt
TRBJ1-2,15,-,TRBV25-1,-,CASSDPAGRNYGYTF,TGTGCCAGCAGTGACCCGGCGGGGAGGAACTATGGCTACACCTTC
TRBJ1-2,14,-,TRBV6-4,TRBD1,CASSGRQGRDGYTF,TGTGCCAGCAGTGGCCGACAGGGGAGGGATGGCTACACCTTC
TRBJ2-1,18,-,TRBV6-4,-,CASSDSCPSAKRLNEQFF,TGTGCCAGCAGTGACTCCTGTCCCTCGGCTAAGAGGCTGAATGAGCAGTTCTTC
TRBJ2-3,11,few,TRBV2,-,CASSDITRQYF,TGTGCCAGCAGTGATATTACAAGGCAGTATTTT
TRBJ1-5,16,-,TRBV27,TRBD1,CASRDRGSYTNQPQHF,TGTGCCAGCCGGGACAGGGGGAGTTATACCAATCAGCCCCAGCATTTT
TRBJ1-2,14,-,TRBV6-1,TRBD1,CASSPSGTGNGYTF,TGTGCCAGCAGCCCTTCCGGGACAGGTAATGGCTACACCTTC
TRBJ2-3,13,-,TRBV10-3,TRBD2,CAIGRLAGDTQYF,TGTGCCATCGGTCGACTAGCGGGGGATACGCAGTATTTT
TRBJ2-3,15,-,TRBV5-1,TRBD1,CASSLGDRGTDTQYF,TGCGCCAGCAGCTTGGGGGACAGGGGTACAGATACGCAGTATTTT
TRBJ1-2,14,-,TRBV25-1,TRBD1,CASRGQASLGGYTF,TGTGCCAGCAGGGGACAGGCCTCCCTCGGTGGCTACACCTTC
TRBJ2-7,15,-,TRBV6-1,TRBD1,CASSQGTVAMGEQYF,TGTGCCAGCAGTCAAGGGACAGTGGCGATGGGCGAGCAGTACTTC
TRBJ1-2,15,-,TRBV27,TRBD1,CASSLAQGVIYGYTF,TGTGCCAGCAGTTTAGCGCAGGGGGTTATCTATGGCTACACCTTC
TRBJ1-5,15,-,TRBV5-4,TRBD1,CASSLGGDSRPPQHF,TGTGCCAGCAGCTTGGGGGGGGACAGTCGGCCGCCCCAGCATTTT
TRBJ2-1,16,-,TRBV5-1,TRBD2,CASSPLLAGYYNEQFF,TGCGCCAGCAGCCCGCTACTAGCGGGGTACTACAATGAGCAGTTCTTC
TRBJ2-1,14,-,TRBV11-3,TRBD2,CASSLSSRGGVLFF,TGTGCCAGCAGCTTATCAAGTCGGGGGGGCGTGTTGTTCTTC
TRBJ1-4,15,-,TRBV5-5,-,CASSLGTGMNEKLFF,TGTGCCAGCAGCTTGGGAACAGGGATGAATGAAAAACTGTTTTTT
TRBJ1-2,15,-,TRBV29-1,-,CSVGGRPRGDYGYTF,TGCAGCGTTGGGGGGAGACCTCGGGGGGACTATGGCTACACCTTC
TRBJ1-1,14,few,TRBV7-8,-,CASSLVGGVTEAFF,TGTGCCAGCAGCTTAGTGGGTGGAGTCACTGAAGCTTTCTTT
TRBJ1-2,14,-,TRBV19,-,CASKVIPAGSGYTF,TGTGCCAGTAAGGTCATCCCGGCAGGGTCCGGCTACACCTTC
TRBJ1-1,13,-,TRBV7-3,-,CASSVWANTEAFF,TGTGCCAGCAGCGTTTGGGCGAACACTGAAGCTTTCTTT
TRBJ2-1,15,-,TRBV7-2,TRBD2,CASTSRGGSYNEQFF,TGTGCCAGCACCTCCCGGGGGGGCTCCTACAATGAGCAGTTCTTC
TRBJ1-4,15,-,TRBV18,-,CASSPRREDSEKLFF,TGTGCCAGCTCACCACGCCGGGAGGATAGTGAAAAACTGTTTTTT
TRBJ2-2,17,few,TRBV11-2,TRBD2,CASSLGGLAKNTGELFF,TGTGCCAGCAGCTTAGGGGGACTAGCGAAGAACACCGGGGAGCTGTTTTTT
TRBJ2-3,14,-,TRBV6-6,TRBD2,CASRAGGQTDTQYF,TGTGCCAGCAGAGCGGGGGGCCAAACAGATACGCAGTATTTT
TRBJ2-5,18,once,TRBV4-1,TRBD2,CASSPTGRGGGAGETQYF,TGCGCCAGCAGCCCCACGGGGCGGGGCGGGGGGGCTGGGGAGACCCAGTACTTC
TRBJ1-1,14,-,TRBV6-1,-,CASSVTRGETEAFF,TGTGCCAGCAGTGTAACCAGGGGAGAAACTGAAGCTTTCTTT
TRBJ2-7,16,-,TRBV9,TRBD2,CASSVGLAGRLYEQYF,TGTGCCAGCAGCGTAGGACTAGCGGGCCGCCTCTACGAGCAGTACTTC
TRBJ1-5,14,once,TRBV19,TRBD1,CASSDRVSNQPQHF,TGTGCCAGTTCCGACAGGGTTAGCAATCAGCCCCAGCATTTT
TRBJ2-7,14,-,TRBV11-2,TRBD1,CASSLRGGRYEQYF,TGTGCCAGCAGCTTAAGAGGGGGCCGGTACGAGCAGTACTTC
TRBJ2-5,11,once,TRBV5-1,-,CASSLRETQYF,TGCGCCAGCAGCTTGCGAGAGACCCAGTACTTC
TRBJ2-7,12,-,TRBV28,-,CASSLPYYEQYF,TGTGCCAGCAGTTTACCATACTACGAGCAGTACTTC
TRBJ2-7,15,-,TRBV5-4,TRBD1,CASSLDRGSSYEQYF,TGTGCCAGCAGCCTTGACAGGGGGTCCTCCTACGAGCAGTACTTC
TRBJ1-2,15,-,TRBV5-6,-,CASSPGAGAYYGYTF,TGTGCCAGCAGCCCCGGGGCGGGGGCGTACTATGGCTACACCTTC
TRBJ2-5,15,-,TRBV4-1,TRBD2,CASSPYRGEQETQYF,TGCGCCAGCAGCCCATATCGGGGGGAACAAGAGACCCAGTACTTC
TRBJ1-5,12,-,TRBV28,-,CASTILNQPQHF,TGTGCCAGCACCATCCTAAATCAGCCCCAGCATTTT
TRBJ1-2,12,-,TRBV6-5,-,CASRAGFDGYTF,TGTGCCAGCAGGGCAGGGTTTGATGGCTACACCTTC
TRBJ2-1,16,-,TRBV30,TRBD2,CAWSGGTSGPDNEQFF,TGTGCCTGGAGTGGGGGGACTAGCGGGCCTGACAATGAGCAGTTCTTC
TRBJ2-1,13,-,TRBV7-9,-,CASSRDPRNEQFF,TGTGCCAGCAGCCGGGATCCGAGAAATGAGCAGTTCTTC
TRBJ2-7,11,-,TRBV19,-,CASSSSRQQYF,TGTGCCAGTAGTAGTTCGAGGCAACAGTACTTC
TRBJ1-1,17,-,TRBV7-8,-,CASSLVGRGYQNTEAFF,TGTGCCAGCAGCTTAGTAGGCAGGGGATACCAGAACACTGAAGCTTTCTTT
TRBJ2-7,14,-,TRBV9,-,CASSVALSSYEQYF,TGTGCCAGCAGCGTAGCCCTGAGCTCCTACGAGCAGTACTTC
TRBJ1-3,19,once,TRBV7-8,-,CASSPGQRGNLLSGNTIYF,TGTGCCAGCAGCCCCGGACAGAGGGGAAACTTACTCTCTGGAAACACCATATATTTT
TRBJ2-5,14,-,TRBV9,-,CASSPDGQQETQYF,TGTGCCAGCAGCCCCGATGGACAGCAAGAGACCCAGTACTTC
TRBJ2-3,14,-,TRBV6-5,-,CASSYNRVPDTQYF,TGTGCCAGCAGTTACAACAGGGTCCCAGATACGCAGTATTTT
TRBJ2-1,15,-,TRBV5-1,TRBD1,CASSNPTGESNEQFF,TGCGCCAGCAGCAATCCGACAGGGGAATCCAATGAGCAGTTCTTC
TRBJ1-3,15,-,TRBV19,TRBD1,CASSPGQLSGNTIYF,TGTGCCAGTAGTCCGGGACAGCTCTCTGGAAACACCATATATTTT
TRBJ2-5,15,-,TRBV7-9,TRBD2,CASSLRGGLQETQYF,TGTGCCAGCAGCCTCCGGGGGGGGCTCCAAGAGACCCAGTACTTC
TRBJ2-7,14,-,TRBV2,TRBD2,CASSGDGPGGEQYF,TGTGCCAGCAGTGGAGATGGGCCCGGGGGGGAGCAGTACTTC
TRBJ1-1,13,-,TRBV6-1,-,CASSGTQNTEAFF,TGTGCCAGCAGTGGCACACAGAACACTGAAGCTTTCTTT
TRBJ1-2,13,-,TRBV27,TRBD1,CASSRTGGYGYTF,TGTGCCAGCAGTCGCACAGGGGGCTATGGCTACACCTTC
TRBJ2-3,14,-,TRBV11-3,TRBD1,CASSSGQGRNTQYF,TGTGCCAGCAGCTCGGGACAGGGGAGGAATACGCAGTATTTT
TRBJ1-5,15,-,TRBV5-1,TRBD1,CASSSGTGGVQPQHF,TGCGCCAGCAGCTCCGGGACAGGGGGCGTTCAGCCCCAGCATTTT
TRBJ2-6,17,-,TRBV6-1,TRBD2,CASSELAGLSGANVLTF,TGTGCCAGCAGTGAGCTAGCGGGGCTCTCTGGGGCCAACGTCCTGACTTTC
TRBJ1-3,14,-,TRBV5-1,-,CASSFGEGGNTIYF,TGCGCCAGCAGCTTCGGGGAGGGTGGAAACACCATATATTTT
TRBJ1-6,16,-,TRBV6-5,TRBD1,CASSLQGGTYNSPLHF,TGTGCCAGCAGTTTACAGGGGGGTACCTATAATTCACCCCTCCACTTT
TRBJ1-1,15,-,TRBV6-5,TRBD1,CASSSGGAESTEAFF,TGTGCCAGCAGTTCAGGGGGCGCAGAGTCCACTGAAGCTTTCTTT
TRBJ2-1,17,-,TRBV14,TRBD2,CASSPHLIAGGYNEQFF,TGTGCCAGCAGCCCCCATTTAATAGCGGGGGGATACAATGAGCAGTTCTTC
TRBJ1-1,16,-,TRBV11-2,-,CASSRWMGAKNTEAFF,TGTGCCAGCAGCCGATGGATGGGGGCTAAGAACACTGAAGCTTTCTTT
TRBJ2-5,13,-,TRBV30,TRBD1,CATETGGVETQYF,TGTGCCACCGAGACAGGGGGCGTAGAGACCCAGTACTTC
TRBJ1-4,17,-,TRBV4-1,TRBD1,CASSPGTGKTLGEKLFF,TGCGCCAGCAGTCCTGGGACAGGGAAGACCTTAGGGGAAAAACTGTTTTTT
TRBJ2-1,16,-,TRBV9,TRBD2,CASSAEGLAGVNEQFF,TGTGCCAGCAGCGCCGAGGGACTAGCGGGGGTAAATGAGCAGTTCTTC